Following are 4 T cell receptor beta chains from one sample sequenced in a study of cytomegalovirus exposure and HLA in healthy donors. The PCR employed 60 Vbeta primers together with 13 Jbeta primers. Method: immunoSEQ multiplex PCR; TCRdb's copy keeps in-frame clones and lacks some. The sample includes about 100,000 clones, 81% of them seen just once. The sample comprised PBMCs. These receptors were obtained from a man aged 25-40 years in good health and CMV-seronegative.

This clone was seen more than once but under ten times. The CDR3 protein is CASRRAAWENYGYTF. The CDR3 DNA follows: TGTGCAAGTCGCCGGGCCGCGTGGGAGAACTATGGCTACACCTTC. The chain has TRBV12-2 and TRBJ1-2. TRBV12-2 is a documented pseudogene. The CDR3 covers 15 residues.

This rearrangement joins TRBV18 to TRBJ1-6, with 8 bases that match TRBD1. V lost 3 bases to trimming and J lost 12 bases; unmatched junction nucleotides: 4. Germline V gives CDR1 KGHSH, CDR2 LQKENI. This CDR3 is built from 13 residues. CDR3 amino acids: CASSPDREGPLHF. The CDR3 region has the DNA TGTGCCAGCTCACCGGACAGGGAAGGACCCCTCCACTTT.

V is TRBV11-2 and J is TRBJ2-5, with a possible D match to TRBD2 (5 bases). Trimming left V 3 bases short and J 3 bases short, with 20 bases between. The CDR3 runs 17 residues. Germline V lookup: CDR1 SGHAT, CDR2 FQNNGV. The CDR3 sequence is CASSFEGLGLTKETQYF. The CDR3 DNA sequence: TGTGCCAGCAGCTTTGAGGGTCTTGGTCTAACTAAAGAGACCCAGTACTTC.

This chain joins TRBV15 and TRBJ2-1, with 8 bases identical to TRBD2. This CDR3 has 15 residues. V dropped 8 bases and J dropped 7; count of bases not matched to a gene: 13. CDR1 and CDR2 (germline): LNHNV, YYDKDF (reference sequence). This chain's CDR3 is CATRPSGGASNEQFF. CDR3 bases: TGTGCCACCCGTCCCTCCGGGGGGGCGTCTAATGAGCAGTTCTTC.